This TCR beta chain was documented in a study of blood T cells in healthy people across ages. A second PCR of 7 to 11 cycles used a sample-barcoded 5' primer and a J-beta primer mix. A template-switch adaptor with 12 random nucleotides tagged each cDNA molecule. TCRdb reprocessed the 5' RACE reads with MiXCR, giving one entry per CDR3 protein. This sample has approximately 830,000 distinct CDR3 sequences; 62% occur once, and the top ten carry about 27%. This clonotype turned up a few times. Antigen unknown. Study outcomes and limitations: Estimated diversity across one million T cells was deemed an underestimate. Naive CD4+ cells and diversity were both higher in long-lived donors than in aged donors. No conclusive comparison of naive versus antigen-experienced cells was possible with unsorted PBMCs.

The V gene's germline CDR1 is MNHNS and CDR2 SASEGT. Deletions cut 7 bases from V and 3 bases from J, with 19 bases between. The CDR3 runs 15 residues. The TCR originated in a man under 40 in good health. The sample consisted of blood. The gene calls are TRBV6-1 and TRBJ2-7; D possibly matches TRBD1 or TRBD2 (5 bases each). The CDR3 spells CASIDEGTPSYEQYF. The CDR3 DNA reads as TGTGCCAGCATCGACGAGGGGACCCCAAGCTACGAGCAGTACTTC.